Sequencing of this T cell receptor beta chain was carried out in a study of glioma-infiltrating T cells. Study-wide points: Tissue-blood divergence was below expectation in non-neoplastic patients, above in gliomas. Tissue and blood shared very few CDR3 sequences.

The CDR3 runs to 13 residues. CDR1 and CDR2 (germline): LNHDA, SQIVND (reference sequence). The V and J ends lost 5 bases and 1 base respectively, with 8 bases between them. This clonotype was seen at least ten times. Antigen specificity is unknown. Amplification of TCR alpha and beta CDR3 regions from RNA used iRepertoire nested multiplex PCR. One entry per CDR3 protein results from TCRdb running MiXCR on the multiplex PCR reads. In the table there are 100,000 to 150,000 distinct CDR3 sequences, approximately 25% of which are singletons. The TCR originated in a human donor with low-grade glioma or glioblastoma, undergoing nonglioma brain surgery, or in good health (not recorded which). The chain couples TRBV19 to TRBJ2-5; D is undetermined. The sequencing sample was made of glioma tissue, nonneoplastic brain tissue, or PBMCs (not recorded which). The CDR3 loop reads CASSADGQETQYF. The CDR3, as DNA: TGTGCCAGTAGTGCGGACGGCCAAGAGACCCAGTACTTC.